This TCR beta chain was recorded in a study of blood T cell repertoires in COVID-19. Study at large: The United States, Italy and Spain were the sources of the acute and convalescent COVID-19 samples.

Libraries were prepared by immunoSEQ multiplex PCR; TCRdb keeps only in-frame clonotypes and omits some of them. Among under 95,000 clones listed, more than 65% were seen once. Germline CDR1 MRHNA, CDR2 SNTAGT. This CDR3 is 19 amino acids long. Trimming took 4 bases from V and 4 from J; bases not matched to a gene: 18. The sequencing sample was made of peripheral blood. The sequence was collected from a man aged 45 to 65 with acute or convalescent COVID-19. The rearrangement links TRBV6-4 to TRBJ2-1; 8 nucleotides agree with TRBD1. CDR3 in amino acids: CASSGRDRILCENYNEQFF. DNA of the CDR3: TGTGCCAGCAGTGGCCGGGACAGGATTTTGTGTGAGAATTACAATGAGCAGTTCTTC.